Presented here are 15 T cell receptor beta chains from one specimen sequenced in a study of cytotoxic CD8 clonotypes in ibrutinib-treated CLL. The assay was immunoSEQ multiplex PCR, and TCRdb's table has in-frame clones only and misses some. This table holds about 76,000 clones, roughly 86% found once. The sample in question was PBMCs, obtained before ibrutinib treatment. Every receptor here comes from a human donor with chronic lymphocytic leukemia.

The V gene is TRBV2, the J gene TRBJ2-7, with 10 nucleotides matching TRBD2. From germline, CDR1 is SNHLY and CDR2 FYNNEI. The CDR3 spans 16 residues. With 6 bases clipped from V and 3 bases from J, the junction kept 11 bases outside the gene matches. The CDR3 coding sequence is TGTGCCAGCAGACAGCCCCTAGCGGGAGACTACTACGAGCAGTACTTC. Translated, it gives CASRQPLAGDYYEQYF.

The chain has TRBV11-3 and TRBJ2-1, with 8 bases matching TRBD1. The CDR3 totals 13 residues. Trimming removed 4 bases from V and 8 bases from J; junction bases left unmatched: 4. The V gene's germline CDR1 is SGHNT and CDR2 YENEEA. As DNA, the CDR3 is TGTGCCAGCAGCTCGGACAGGGACTATGAGCAGTTCTTC. Translating gives CASSSDRDYEQFF.

This chain uses TRBV7-8 with TRBJ2-7; no clear D gene. Germline CDR1 is SGHVS and CDR2 is FQNEAQ. The V and J ends lost 2 bases and 4 bases respectively, with 6 bases between them. This CDR3 is built from 12 residues. Here the CDR3 reads CASSLQGYEQYF. The CDR3 nucleotides read TGTGCCAGCAGCTTACAAGGGTACGAGCAGTACTTC.

The chain links TRBV7-9 to TRBJ2-7, with D perhaps matching TRBD1 (5 bases). This CDR3 contains 15 residues. V lost 0 bases, J lost 2 bases, and 11 bases lay in between. Germline V lookup: CDR1 SEHNR, CDR2 FQNEAQ (reference sequence). The CDR3 is CASSLALAGPYEQYF. Here the CDR3 DNA reads TGTGCCAGCAGCTTAGCGCTGGCAGGGCCCTACGAGCAGTACTTC.

V and J are TRBV30 and TRBJ1-5; no definite D call. The CDR3 is made up of 13 amino acids. Trimming removed 1 base at V and 5 bases at J, with 9 bases between. Germline CDR1 GTSNPN, CDR2 SVGIG (reference sequence). The CDR3 loop is CAWSDSSYQPQHF. In DNA form, the CDR3 reads TGTGCCTGGAGTGATAGCTCCTATCAGCCCCAGCATTTT.

The CDR3 sequence: CASNTRAGLEQFF. DNA of the CDR3: TGTGCCAGCAACACGAGGGCGGGACTTGAGCAGTTCTTC. This sequence joins TRBV14 and TRBJ2-1; maybe TRBD2 (6 bases). The germline V gene encodes CDR1 SGHDN and CDR2 FVKESK. Trimming took off 7 bases at V and 9 bases at J, with 16 bases between the two ends. The CDR3 consists of 13 residues.

The CDR3 spells CASSWDRLTREAFF. In nucleotides, the CDR3 is TGTGCCAGCAGCTGGGACAGGCTGACGAGAGAAGCTTTCTTT. This chain uses TRBV28 with TRBJ1-1, with 8 bases fitting TRBD1. The CDR3 has 14 amino acids. Germline CDR1 and CDR2: MDHEN and SYDVKM. Trimming at V came to 6 bases and at J to 8 bases, leaving 11 bases not matched to a gene.

The V gene is TRBV2, the J gene TRBJ1-4, with D perhaps TRBD1 (5 bases). Germline V gives CDR1 SNHLY, CDR2 FYNNEI. The CDR3 has 17 amino acids. V was shortened by 7 bases and J by 8 bases, with 26 bases between the two germline ends. The CDR3 here is CASKGRPGPSSLEKLFF. In DNA form, the CDR3 reads TGTGCCAGCAAGGGAAGGCCAGGGCCCTCCTCATTGGAAAAACTGTTTTTT. The variable domain in full, completed from reference TRBV2 and TRBJ1-4, reads EPEVTQTPSHQVTQMGQEVILRCVPISNHLYFYWYRQILGQKVEFLVSFYNNEISEKSEIFDDQFSVERPDGSNFTLKIRSTKLEDSAMYFCASKGRPGPSSLEKLFFGSGTQLSVL.

This chain connects TRBV27 to TRBJ2-3; maybe TRBD2 (6 bases). CDR3 size: 15 residues. CDR1 and CDR2 (germline): MNHEY, SMNVEV (reference sequence). V lost 6 bases, J lost 6 bases, and 19 bases lay in between. CDR3 nucleotides: TGTGCCAGCAGACCGACGGGCGGGATAGGGGATACGCAGTATTTT. This codes for CASRPTGGIGDTQYF.

In this sample, this clone turned up once. The chain combines TRBV9 with TRBJ1-4; no firm D call. The V gene lost 4 bases and the J gene lost 5 bases, with 18 bases spanning the gap. The germline CDR1 and CDR2 sequences are SGDLS and YYNGEE. The CDR3 runs 16 residues. CDR3 sequence (DNA): TGTGCCAGCAGCAACGGGCCCCGATTACAAAATGAAAAACTGTTTTTT. Translated: CASSNGPRLQNEKLFF.

In its sample, this clone was seen a few times. The chain joins TRBV10-3 to TRBJ1-1, with a possible D match to TRBD1 (5 bases). V was clipped by 10 bases and J by 1 base, with 16 bases between them. CDR3 length equals 14 residues. Germline CDR1 is ENHRY and CDR2 is SYGVKD. The CDR3 DNA reads as TGTGCCACCGCCGTGGGACTAGCGAACACTGAAGCTTTCTTT. It encodes CATAVGLANTEAFF.

The chain uses TRBV7-6 and TRBJ2-1, with D possibly matching TRBD1 (6 bases). The germline V gene encodes CDR1 SGHVS and CDR2 FNYEAQ. The ends were cut back, 1 base at V and 6 bases at J, with 13 bases in the middle. The CDR3 contains 15 residues. The CDR3 here is CASSLGMAGVNEQFF. The CDR3 region has the DNA TGTGCCAGCAGCTTAGGTATGGCAGGGGTCAATGAGCAGTTCTTC.

V is TRBV19 and J is TRBJ2-7, with D perhaps matching TRBD1 or TRBD2 (6 bases each). This CDR3 region has 13 residues. Trimming shortened V by 6 bases and J by 3 bases, and 12 bases separated the two germline ends. Germline assignment: CDR1 LNHDA and CDR2 SQIVND (reference sequence). In DNA form, the CDR3 reads TGTGCCAGTAGCGGGGGCCGGGACTACGAGCAGTACTTC. As protein: CASSGGRDYEQYF.

The chain carries TRBV5-1 and TRBJ1-5; 7 bases are shared with TRBD1. V was pared by 2 bases and J by 3 bases, with 5 bases of the junction left unmatched. Germline CDR1 reads SGHRS; CDR2 reads YFSETQ. The CDR3 is made up of 15 amino acids. The CDR3 spells CASSLRDSLNQPQHF. The CDR3 coding sequence is TGCGCCAGCAGCTTACGGGACAGCCTCAATCAGCCCCAGCATTTT.

The chain joins TRBV6-1 to TRBJ1-5, with a tentative D call TRBD1 (6 bases). The ends were cut back, 2 bases at V and 5 bases at J, with 19 bases in the middle. The CDR3 sequence is 17 residues long. Per the germline V gene, CDR1 is MNHNS and CDR2 is SASEGT. This CDR3 reads CASSERRGGVQYQPQHF. As DNA, the CDR3 is TGTGCCAGCAGTGAAAGACGGGGGGGCGTTCAATATCAGCCCCAGCATTTT.